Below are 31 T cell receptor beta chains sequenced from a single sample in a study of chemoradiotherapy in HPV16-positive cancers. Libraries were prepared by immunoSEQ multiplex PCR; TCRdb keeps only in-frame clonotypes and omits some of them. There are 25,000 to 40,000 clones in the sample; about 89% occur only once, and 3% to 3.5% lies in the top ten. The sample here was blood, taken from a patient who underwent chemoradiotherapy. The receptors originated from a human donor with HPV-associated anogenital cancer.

The CDR3 nucleotides are TGTGCCAGCAGCTTAGACCATTTTAGCAACAATGAGCAGTTCTTC. Translation: CASSLDHFSNNEQFF. This sequence joins TRBV7-8 and TRBJ2-1; the D is unclear. Germline assignment: CDR1 SGHVS and CDR2 FQNEAQ. Trimming left V 1 base short and J 5 bases short, with 12 bases between. CDR3 length equals 15 residues.

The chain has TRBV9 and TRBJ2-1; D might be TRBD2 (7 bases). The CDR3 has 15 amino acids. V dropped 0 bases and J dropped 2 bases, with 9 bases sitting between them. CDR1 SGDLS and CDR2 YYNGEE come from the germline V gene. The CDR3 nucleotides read TGTGCCAGCAGCGTAGCGGGGGGCACCTACAATGAGCAGTTCTTC. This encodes CASSVAGGTYNEQFF.

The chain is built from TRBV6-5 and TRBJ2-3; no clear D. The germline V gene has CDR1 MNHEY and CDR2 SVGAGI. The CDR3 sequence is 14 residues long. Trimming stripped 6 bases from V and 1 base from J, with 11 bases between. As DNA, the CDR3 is TGTGCCAGCAGCCAGAGTGGGGGCACAGATACGCAGTATTTT. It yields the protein CASSQSGGTDTQYF.

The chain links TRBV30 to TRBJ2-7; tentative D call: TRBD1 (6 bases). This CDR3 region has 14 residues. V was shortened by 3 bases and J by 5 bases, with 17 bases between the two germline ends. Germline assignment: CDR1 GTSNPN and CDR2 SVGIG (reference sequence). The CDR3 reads CAWRVGAGEDEQYF. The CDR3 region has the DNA TGTGCCTGGAGAGTCGGGGCAGGGGAAGACGAGCAGTACTTC.

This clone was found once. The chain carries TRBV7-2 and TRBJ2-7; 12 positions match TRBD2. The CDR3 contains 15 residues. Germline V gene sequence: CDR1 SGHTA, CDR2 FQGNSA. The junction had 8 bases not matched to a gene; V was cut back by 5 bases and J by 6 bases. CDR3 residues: CASSPFQTSGSEQYF. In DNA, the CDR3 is TGTGCCAGCAGCCCATTTCAGACTAGCGGGAGCGAGCAGTACTTC.

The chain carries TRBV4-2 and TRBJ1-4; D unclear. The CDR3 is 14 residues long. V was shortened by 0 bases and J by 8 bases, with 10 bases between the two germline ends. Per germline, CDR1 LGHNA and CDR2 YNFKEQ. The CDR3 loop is CASSQDRREEKLFF. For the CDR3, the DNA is TGTGCCAGCAGCCAAGATCGGAGGGAAGAAAAACTGTTTTTT.

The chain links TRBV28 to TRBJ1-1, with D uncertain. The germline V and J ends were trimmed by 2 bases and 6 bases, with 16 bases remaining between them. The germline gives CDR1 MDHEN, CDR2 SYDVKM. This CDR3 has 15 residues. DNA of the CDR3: TGTGCCAGCAGTTTAGATTCTGGGGTGGTACCTGAAGCTTTCTTT. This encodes CASSLDSGVVPEAFF.

This chain's CDR3 is CASSVDGVNTEAFF. The CDR3 DNA sequence: TGTGCCAGCAGCGTAGATGGAGTGAACACTGAAGCTTTCTTT. The rearrangement links TRBV9 to TRBJ1-1; D unclear. V was pared by 0 bases and J by 0 bases, with 6 bases between. Germline loops: CDR1 SGDLS, CDR2 YYNGEE. The CDR3 has 14 amino acids. The full variable domain, with the rest looked up from reference TRBV9 and TRBJ1-1, is DSGVTQTPKHLITATGQRVTLRCSPRSGDLSVYWYQQSLDQGLQFLIQYYNGEERAKGNILERFSAQQFPDLHSELNLSSLELGDSALYFCASSVDGVNTEAFFGQGTRLTVV.

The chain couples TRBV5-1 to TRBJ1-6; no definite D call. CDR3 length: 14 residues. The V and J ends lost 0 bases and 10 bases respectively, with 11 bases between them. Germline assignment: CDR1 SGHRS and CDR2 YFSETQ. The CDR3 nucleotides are TGCGCCAGCAGCTTGGGGCAAAGGGAGTCACCCCTCCACTTT. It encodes CASSLGQRESPLHF.

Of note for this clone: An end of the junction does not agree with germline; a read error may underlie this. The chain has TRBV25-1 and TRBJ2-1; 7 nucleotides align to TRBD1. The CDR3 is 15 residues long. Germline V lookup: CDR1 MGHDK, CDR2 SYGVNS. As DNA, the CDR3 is TGTGCCAGCAGTGAAGGAAGGGGGCTCGGCAATGAGCAGCTCTTC. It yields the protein CASSEGRGLGNEQLF.

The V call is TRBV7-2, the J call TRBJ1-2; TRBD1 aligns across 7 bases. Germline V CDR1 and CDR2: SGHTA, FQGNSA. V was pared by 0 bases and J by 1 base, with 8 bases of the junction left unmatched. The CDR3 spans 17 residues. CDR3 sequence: CASSLALETGFNYGYTF. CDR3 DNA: TGTGCCAGCAGCTTAGCGCTCGAGACAGGGTTTAACTATGGCTACACCTTC.

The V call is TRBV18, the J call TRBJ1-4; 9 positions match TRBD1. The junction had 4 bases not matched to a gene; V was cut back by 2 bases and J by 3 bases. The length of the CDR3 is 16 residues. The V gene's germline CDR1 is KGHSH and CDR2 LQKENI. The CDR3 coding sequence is TGTGCCAGCTCACCAGGACAGGGGACAGCTAATGAAAAACTGTTTTTT. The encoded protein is CASSPGQGTANEKLFF.

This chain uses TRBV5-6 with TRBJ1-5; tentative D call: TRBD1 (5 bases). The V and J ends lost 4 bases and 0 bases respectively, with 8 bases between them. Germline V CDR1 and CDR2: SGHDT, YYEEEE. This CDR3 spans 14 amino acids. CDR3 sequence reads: CASSGRGSNQPQHF. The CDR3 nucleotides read TGTGCCAGCAGCGGAAGGGGTAGCAATCAGCCCCAGCATTTT.

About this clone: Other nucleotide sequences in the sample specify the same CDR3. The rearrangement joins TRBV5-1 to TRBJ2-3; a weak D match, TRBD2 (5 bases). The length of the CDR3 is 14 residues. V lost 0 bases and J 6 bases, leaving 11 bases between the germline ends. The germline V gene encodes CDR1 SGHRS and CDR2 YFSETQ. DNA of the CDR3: TGCGCCAGCAGCTTGGACGCGGGTCGGGATACGCAGTATTTT. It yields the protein CASSLDAGRDTQYF.

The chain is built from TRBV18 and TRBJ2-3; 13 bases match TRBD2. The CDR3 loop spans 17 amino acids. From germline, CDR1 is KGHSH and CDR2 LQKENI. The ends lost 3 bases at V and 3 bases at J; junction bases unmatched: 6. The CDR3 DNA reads TGTGCCAGCTCACCGCTACTAGCGGGAGGGAGGACAGATACGCAGTATTTT. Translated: CASSPLLAGGRTDTQYF.

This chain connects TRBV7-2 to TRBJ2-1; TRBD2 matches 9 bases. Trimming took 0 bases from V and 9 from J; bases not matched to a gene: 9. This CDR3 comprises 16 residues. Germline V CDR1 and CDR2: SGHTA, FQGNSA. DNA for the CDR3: TGTGCCAGCAGCTTAGCGCTGACTAGCGGAGGTGGTGAGCAGTTCTTC. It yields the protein CASSLALTSGGGEQFF.

The CDR3 DNA sequence: TGTGCCAGCAGTAGCAGACAGATCTACGAGCAGTACTTC. This sequence encodes CASSSRQIYEQYF. The chain has TRBV6-1 and TRBJ2-7; TRBD1 might be the D (5 bases). The CDR3 spans 13 residues. The V and J ends lost 5 bases and 3 bases respectively, with 11 bases between them. Germline-derived CDR1 and CDR2 are MNHNS and SASEGT.

The CDR3 DNA reads as TGCGCCAGCAGCCTCCACAGGGGGTCGGATACGCAGTATTTT. The encoded protein is CASSLHRGSDTQYF. This chain connects TRBV4-3 to TRBJ2-3; 8 bases map to TRBD1. Germline CDR1 is LGHNA and CDR2 is YSLEER. V trimming: 4 bases; J trimming: 6 bases; junction bases outside the gene matches: 6. The CDR3 consists of 14 residues.

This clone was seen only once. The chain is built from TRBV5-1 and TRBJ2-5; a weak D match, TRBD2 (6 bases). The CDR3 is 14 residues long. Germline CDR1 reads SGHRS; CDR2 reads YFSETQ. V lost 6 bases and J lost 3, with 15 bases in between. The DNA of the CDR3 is TGCGCCAGCAACCCTTTTGCGGGGAAAGAGACCCAGTACTTC. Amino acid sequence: CASNPFAGKETQYF.

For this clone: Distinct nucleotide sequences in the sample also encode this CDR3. The CDR3 here is CASSAGGPSGGEQYF. The DNA for the CDR3 is TGTGCCAGCAGCGCGGGGGGGCCTTCGGGAGGCGAGCAGTACTTC. The chain couples TRBV9 to TRBJ2-7, with 8 nucleotides matching TRBD2. With V trimmed by 3 bases and J by 6 bases, 11 bases remained unmatched. The CDR3 totals 15 residues. Per germline, CDR1 SGDLS and CDR2 YYNGEE.

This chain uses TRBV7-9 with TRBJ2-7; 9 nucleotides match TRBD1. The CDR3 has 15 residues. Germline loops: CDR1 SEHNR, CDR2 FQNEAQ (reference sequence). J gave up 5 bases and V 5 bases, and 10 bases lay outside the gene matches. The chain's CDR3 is CASSTGQGSGHEQYF. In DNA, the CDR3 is TGTGCCAGCAGCACGGGACAGGGTTCGGGCCACGAGCAGTACTTC.

In DNA form, the CDR3 reads TGTGCCAGCAGCACTAGCGGGGGGGCCATCACCGGGGAGCTGTTTTTT. This sequence encodes CASSTSGGAITGELFF. The chain links TRBV7-9 to TRBJ2-2; TRBD2 agrees at 13 bases. The CDR3 is made up of 16 amino acids. V dropped 5 bases and J dropped 4; count of bases not matched to a gene: 4. Germline loops: CDR1 SEHNR, CDR2 FQNEAQ (reference sequence).

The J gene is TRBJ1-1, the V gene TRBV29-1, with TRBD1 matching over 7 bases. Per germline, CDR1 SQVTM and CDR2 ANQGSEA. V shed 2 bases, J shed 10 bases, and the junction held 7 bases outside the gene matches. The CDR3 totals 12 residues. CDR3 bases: TGCAGCGTTGAAAGGGGGCCGCTTGGAGCTTTCTTT. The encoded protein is CSVERGPLGAFF. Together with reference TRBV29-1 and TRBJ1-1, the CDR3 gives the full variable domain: SAVISQKPSRDICQRGTSLTIQCQVDSQVTMMFWYRQQPGQSLTLIATANQGSEATYESGFVIDKFPISRPNLTFSTLTVSNMSPEDSSIYLCSVERGPLGAFFGQGTRLTVV.

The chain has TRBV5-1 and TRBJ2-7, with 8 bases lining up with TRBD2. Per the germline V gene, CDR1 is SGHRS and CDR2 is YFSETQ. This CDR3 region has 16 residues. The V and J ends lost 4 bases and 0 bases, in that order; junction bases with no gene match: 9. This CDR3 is CASSTQPSGGSYEQYF. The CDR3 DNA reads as TGCGCCAGCAGCACCCAACCCAGCGGGGGCTCCTACGAGCAGTACTTC.

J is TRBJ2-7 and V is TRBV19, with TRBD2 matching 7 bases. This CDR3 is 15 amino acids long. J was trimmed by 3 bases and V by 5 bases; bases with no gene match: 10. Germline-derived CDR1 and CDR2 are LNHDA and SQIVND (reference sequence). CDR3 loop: CASSSLGSGFYEQYF. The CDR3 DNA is TGTGCCAGTAGTTCCCTGGGTAGCGGGTTCTACGAGCAGTACTTC. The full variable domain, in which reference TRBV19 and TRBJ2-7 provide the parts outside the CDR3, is DGGITQSPKYLFRKEGQNVTLSCEQNLNHDAMYWYRQDPGQGLRLIYYSQIVNDFQKGDIAEGYSVSREKKESFPLTVTSAQKNPTAFYLCASSSLGSGFYEQYFGPGTRLTVT.

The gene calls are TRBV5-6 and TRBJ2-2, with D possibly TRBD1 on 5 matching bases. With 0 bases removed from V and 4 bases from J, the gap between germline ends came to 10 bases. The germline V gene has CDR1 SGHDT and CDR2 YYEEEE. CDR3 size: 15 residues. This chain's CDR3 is CASSLVQGPTGELFF. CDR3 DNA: TGTGCCAGCAGCTTGGTGCAGGGCCCCACCGGGGAGCTGTTTTTT.

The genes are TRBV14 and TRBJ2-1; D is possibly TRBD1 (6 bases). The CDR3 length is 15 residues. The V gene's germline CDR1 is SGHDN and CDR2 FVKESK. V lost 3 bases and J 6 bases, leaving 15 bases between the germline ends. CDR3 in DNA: TGTGCCAGCAGCCACCGGAGTTTGGGGGCCAATGAGCAGTTCTTC. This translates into CASSHRSLGANEQFF.

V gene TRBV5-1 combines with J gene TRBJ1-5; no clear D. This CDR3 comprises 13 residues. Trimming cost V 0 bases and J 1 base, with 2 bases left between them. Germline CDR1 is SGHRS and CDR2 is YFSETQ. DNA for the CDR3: TGCGCCAGCAGCTTGGACAGCAATCAGCCCCAGCATTTT. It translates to CASSLDSNQPQHF.

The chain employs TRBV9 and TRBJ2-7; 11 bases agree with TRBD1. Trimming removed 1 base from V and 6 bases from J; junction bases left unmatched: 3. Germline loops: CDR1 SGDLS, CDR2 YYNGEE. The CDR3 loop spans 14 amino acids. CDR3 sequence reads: CASSVTGQGAEQYF. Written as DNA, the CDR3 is TGTGCCAGCAGCGTAACTGGACAGGGGGCCGAGCAGTACTTC.

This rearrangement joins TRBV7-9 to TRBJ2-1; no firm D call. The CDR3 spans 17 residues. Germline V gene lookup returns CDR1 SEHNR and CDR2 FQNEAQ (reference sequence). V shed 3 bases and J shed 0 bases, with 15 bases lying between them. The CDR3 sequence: CASSFSTVTSSYNEQFF. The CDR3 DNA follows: TGTGCCAGCAGCTTCTCTACTGTCACGAGCTCCTACAATGAGCAGTTCTTC.

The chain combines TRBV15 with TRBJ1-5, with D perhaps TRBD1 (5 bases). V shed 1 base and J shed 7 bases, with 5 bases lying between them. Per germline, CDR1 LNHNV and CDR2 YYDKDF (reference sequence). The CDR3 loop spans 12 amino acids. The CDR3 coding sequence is TGTGCCACCAGCAGAGGGGGGCAGCCCCAGCATTTT. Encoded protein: CATSRGGQPQHF. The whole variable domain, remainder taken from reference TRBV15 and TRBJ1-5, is DAMVIQNPRYQVTQFGKPVTLSCSQTLNHNVMYWYQQKSSQAPKLLFHYYDKDFNNEADTPDNFQSRRPNTSFCFLDIRSPGLGDTAMYLCATSRGGQPQHFGDGTRLSIL.